Sequencing of this T cell receptor (beta chain) was carried out in a study of CD8+ T cells in alopecia areata. The CDR3 runs to 15 residues. V was clipped by 0 bases and J by 4 bases; unmatched bases: 0. Germline-derived CDR1 and CDR2 are MNHNS and SASEGT. Sequencing relied on a cDNA template that was reverse transcribed from extracted RNA. Libraries were prepared by immunoSEQ multiplex PCR; TCRdb keeps only in-frame clonotypes and omits some of them. Altogether 98,000 or so clones are present, over 55% being singletons, with the ten largest covering over 20%. This sequence originates from a human donor with alopecia areata. Material for sequencing was NKG2D-low CD8+ T cells sorted from blood. The chain uses TRBV6-1 and TRBJ2-5, with 12 bases matching TRBD2. The CDR3 reads CASSEAGLAGETQYF. CDR3 sequence (DNA): TGTGCCAGCAGTGAAGCGGGACTAGCGGGAGAGACCCAGTACTTC.